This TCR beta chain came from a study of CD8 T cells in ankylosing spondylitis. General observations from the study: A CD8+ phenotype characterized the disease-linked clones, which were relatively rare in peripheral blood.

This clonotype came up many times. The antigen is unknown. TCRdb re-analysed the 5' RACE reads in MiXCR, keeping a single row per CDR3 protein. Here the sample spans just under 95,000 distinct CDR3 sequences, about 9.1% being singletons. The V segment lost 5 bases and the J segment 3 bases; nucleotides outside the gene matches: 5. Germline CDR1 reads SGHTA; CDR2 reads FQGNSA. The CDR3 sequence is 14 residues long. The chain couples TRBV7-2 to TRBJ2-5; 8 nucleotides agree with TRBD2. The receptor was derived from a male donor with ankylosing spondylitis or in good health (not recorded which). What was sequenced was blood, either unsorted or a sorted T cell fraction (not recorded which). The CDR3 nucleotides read TGTGCCAGCAGCCCGCGACTAGCGAAAGAGACCCAGTACTTC. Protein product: CASSPRLAKETQYF.